These 15 T cell receptor beta chains came from one sample sequenced in a study of metastatic and nonmetastatic thyroid tumors (dated by TCRdb to 2020 to 2021). No patient had received any treatment before thyroid surgery. Library preparation was by PCR. Sequencing was carried out with an Illumina HiSeq 4000. Starting from the raw public reads, TCRdb applied fastp trimming at Q25, assembled clones with MiXCR and retained in-frame beta chains. This sample is represented by just over 14,000 clones; 3.6% of them were singletons. The ten top clones hold 25% to 30% of the sample. The sequencing sample was made of tumor tissue. Receptors originate from a female donor with papillary thyroid cancer or a benign thyroid nodule (not recorded which). Some clones in this sample may be carry-over from other donors' samples.

The genes are TRBV28 and TRBJ1-1, with 10 bases lining up with TRBD1. Germline-derived CDR1 and CDR2 are MDHEN and SYDVKM. V dropped 4 bases and J dropped 11; count of bases not matched to a gene: 10. This CDR3 comprises 14 residues. As DNA, the CDR3 is TGTGCCAGCAGTTATTTTGGGACAGGGGCAGGGGCTTTCTTT. Translation gives CASSYFGTGAGAFF.

V gene TRBV4-2 combines with J gene TRBJ2-1, with D hard to call. The CDR3 has 15 amino acids. V was pared by 0 bases and J by 1 base, with 7 bases between. In germline, CDR1 is LGHNA, CDR2 YNFKEQ. The CDR3 nucleotides read TGTGCCAGCAGCCAAGATCCCGGTTCCTACAATGAGCAGTTCTTC. Translation gives CASSQDPGSYNEQFF.

The chain combines TRBV20-1 with TRBJ2-3; D remains ambiguous. With 4 bases removed from V and 7 bases from J, the gap between germline ends came to 9 bases. Germline CDR1 DFQATT, CDR2 SNEGSKA (reference sequence). This CDR3 is built from 11 residues. As DNA, the CDR3 is TGCAGTGCTAAGGATTTAAATACGCAGTATTTT. Residues: CSAKDLNTQYF.

In this sample, this clone turned up a few times. The chain employs TRBV28 and TRBJ2-2; D might be TRBD1 (6 bases). Trimming removed 5 bases at V and 8 bases at J, with 21 bases between. The germline V gene has CDR1 MDHEN and CDR2 SYDVKM. CDR3 length: 16 amino acids. CDR3 residues: CASSAPGHAWRGELFF. The CDR3 region has the DNA TGTGCCAGCAGTGCTCCGGGACACGCTTGGAGAGGGGAGCTGTTTTTT.

This clone was detected only a few times. The genes are TRBV15 and TRBJ1-2, with TRBD1 matching over 8 bases. V lost 1 base to trimming and J lost 6 bases; unmatched junction nucleotides: 10. The CDR3 runs 16 residues. Germline CDR1 reads LNHNV; CDR2 reads YYDKDF (reference sequence). The CDR3 is CATSRGQGFGSDGYTF. The CDR3 DNA is TGTGCCACCAGCAGAGGACAGGGGTTTGGTAGCGATGGCTACACCTTC.

This clone was found a few times. The V call is TRBV27, the J call TRBJ2-7; D is ambiguous. Trimming cost V 5 bases and J 0 bases, with 5 bases left between them. The germline V gene encodes CDR1 MNHEY and CDR2 SMNVEV (reference sequence). The CDR3 extends over 12 amino acids. The CDR3 is CASSPGSYEQYF. Written as DNA, the CDR3 is TGTGCCAGCAGTCCCGGCTCCTACGAGCAGTACTTC.

V and J are TRBV30 and TRBJ2-2, with 8 bases aligning to TRBD2. The CDR3 consists of 14 residues. The J segment lost 7 bases and the V segment lost 3 bases, leaving 7 bases of the junction unmatched. Germline CDR1 is GTSNPN and CDR2 is SVGIG (reference sequence). CDR3 coding DNA: TGTGCCTGGAGCAGCGGGAGTCTGGTCGGGGAGCTGTTTTTT. It translates to CAWSSGSLVGELFF.

The chain carries TRBV28 and TRBJ1-1; no definite D call. Germline V lookup: CDR1 MDHEN, CDR2 SYDVKM. The CDR3 contains 13 residues. Between the trimmed V and J ends, which lost 3 bases and 1 base, there was a span of 6 bases. CDR3: CASSFPPNTEAFF. The DNA for the CDR3 is TGTGCCAGCAGTTTCCCCCCGAACACTGAAGCTTTCTTT.

In its sample, this clone is medium-sized. J is TRBJ1-2 and V is TRBV5-8; D not certain. CDR1 SGHTS and CDR2 YDEGEE come from the germline V gene. This CDR3 has 14 residues. With 4 bases removed from V and 2 bases from J, the gap between germline ends came to 12 bases. CDR3 in DNA: TGTGCCAGCAGCCTAAAAACAATAAACTATGGCTACACCTTC. Translation: CASSLKTINYGYTF.

This clone has more than one count but fewer than ten. The chain is built from TRBV4-1 and TRBJ2-3; no clear D gene. The V end lost 2 bases, the J end lost 6 bases, and 9 bases lay between the germline ends. The CDR3 consists of 13 residues. Per germline, CDR1 MGHRA and CDR2 YSYEKL. The CDR3 DNA reads TGCGCCAGCAGCCAACAAGTAGGCGATACGCAGTATTTT. This translates into CASSQQVGDTQYF.

The chain employs TRBV30 and TRBJ2-3; the D gene could be TRBD1 or TRBD2 (5 bases each). V was trimmed by 0 bases and J by 0 bases, leaving 7 bases between them. CDR3 length: 14 amino acids. Germline loops: CDR1 GTSNPN, CDR2 SVGIG (reference sequence). The DNA for the CDR3 is TGTGCCTGGAGTGTTTGGGGGAGCACAGATACGCAGTATTTT. This gives the protein CAWSVWGSTDTQYF.

The table lists this clone with a few counts. The chain recombines TRBV7-9 with TRBJ2-3; a possible D gene is TRBD2 (7 bases). CDR1 and CDR2 (germline): SEHNR, FQNEAQ (reference sequence). The V end was cut by 4 bases, the J end by 6 bases, with 20 bases between. This CDR3 has 16 residues. The CDR3 is CASSSTAAGARDTQYF. As DNA, the CDR3 is TGTGCCAGCAGCTCAACGGCTGCGGGGGCCCGGGATACGCAGTATTTT. Together with reference TRBV7-9 and TRBJ2-3, the CDR3 gives the full variable domain: DTGVSQNPRHKITKRGQNVTFRCDPISEHNRLYWYRQTLGQGPEFLTYFQNEAQLEKSRLLSDRFSAERPKGSFSTLEIQRTEQGDSAMYLCASSSTAAGARDTQYFGPGTRLTVL.

By its share, this clone is medium-sized (0.01 to 0.1%). The chain links TRBV20-1 to TRBJ2-5; 8 positions match TRBD2. The CDR3 has 14 amino acids. Germline CDR1 and CDR2: DFQATT and SNEGSKA (reference sequence). Unmatched junction bases numbered 10, after V lost 8 bases and J lost 2 bases. CDR3 DNA: TGCAGTACCTGGCGGGGGGTGTGGCAAGAGACCCAGTACTTC. As protein: CSTWRGVWQETQYF.

The V gene is TRBV7-9, the J gene TRBJ2-3; 11 positions match TRBD2. Germline V lookup: CDR1 SEHNR, CDR2 FQNEAQ (reference sequence). The CDR3 has 16 amino acids. Trimming at V came to 5 bases and at J to 5 bases, leaving 9 bases not matched to a gene. The CDR3: CASSRFSGRAGDTQYF. The CDR3, as DNA: TGTGCCAGCAGCCGCTTTAGCGGGAGGGCGGGAGATACGCAGTATTTT.

This clone was seen a handful of times. This chain links TRBV28 with TRBJ1-2; D unclear. The CDR3 runs 14 residues. CDR1 and CDR2 from the germline V gene are MDHEN and SYDVKM. Trimming stripped 6 bases from V and 1 base from J, with 12 bases between. The chain's CDR3 is CASRPAGLNYGYTF. DNA for the CDR3: TGTGCCAGCAGGCCCGCAGGCCTTAACTATGGCTACACCTTC.